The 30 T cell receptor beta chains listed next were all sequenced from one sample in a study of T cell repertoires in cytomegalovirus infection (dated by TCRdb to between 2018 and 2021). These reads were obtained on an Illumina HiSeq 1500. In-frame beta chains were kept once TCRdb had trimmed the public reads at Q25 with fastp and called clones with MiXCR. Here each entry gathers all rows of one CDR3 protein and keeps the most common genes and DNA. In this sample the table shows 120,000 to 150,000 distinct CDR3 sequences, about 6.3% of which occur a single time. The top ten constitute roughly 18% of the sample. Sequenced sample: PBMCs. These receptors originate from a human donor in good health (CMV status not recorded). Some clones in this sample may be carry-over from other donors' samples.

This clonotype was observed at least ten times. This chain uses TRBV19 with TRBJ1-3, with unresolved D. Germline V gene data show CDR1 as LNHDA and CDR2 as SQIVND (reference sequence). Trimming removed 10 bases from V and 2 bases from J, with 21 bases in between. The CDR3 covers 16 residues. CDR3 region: CATSYGQEGAGNTIYF. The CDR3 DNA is TGTGCCACCTCCTACGGCCAGGAGGGAGCTGGAAACACCATATATTTT.

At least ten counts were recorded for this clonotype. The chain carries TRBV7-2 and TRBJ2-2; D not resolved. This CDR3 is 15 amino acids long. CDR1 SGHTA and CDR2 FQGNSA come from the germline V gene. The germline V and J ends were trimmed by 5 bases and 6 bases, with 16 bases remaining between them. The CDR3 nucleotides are TGTGCCAGCAGCCCCCAAGCCCTAGTGGCCGGGGAGCTGTTTTTT. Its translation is CASSPQALVAGELFF.

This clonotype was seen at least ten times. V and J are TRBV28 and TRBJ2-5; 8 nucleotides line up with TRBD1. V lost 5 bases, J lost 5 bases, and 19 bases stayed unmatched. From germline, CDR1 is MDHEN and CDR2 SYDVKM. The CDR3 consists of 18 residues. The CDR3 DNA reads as TGTGCCAGCAGTCCGTCCGGGACAGGACACTTAGTGTCGGAGACCCAGTACTTC. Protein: CASSPSGTGHLVSETQYF.

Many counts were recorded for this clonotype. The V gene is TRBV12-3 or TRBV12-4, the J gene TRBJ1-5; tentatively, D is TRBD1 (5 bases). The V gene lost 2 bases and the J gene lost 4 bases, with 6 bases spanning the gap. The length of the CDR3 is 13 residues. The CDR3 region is CASSLQGNQPQHF. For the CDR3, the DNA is TGTGCCAGCAGTTTACAGGGAAATCAGCCCCAGCATTTT.

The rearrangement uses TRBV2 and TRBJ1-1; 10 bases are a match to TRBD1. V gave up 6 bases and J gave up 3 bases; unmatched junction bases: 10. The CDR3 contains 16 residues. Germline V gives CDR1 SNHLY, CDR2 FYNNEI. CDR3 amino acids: CASSMTGGGGDTEAFF. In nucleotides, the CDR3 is TGTGCCAGCAGCATGACAGGGGGCGGGGGGGACACTGAAGCTTTCTTT.

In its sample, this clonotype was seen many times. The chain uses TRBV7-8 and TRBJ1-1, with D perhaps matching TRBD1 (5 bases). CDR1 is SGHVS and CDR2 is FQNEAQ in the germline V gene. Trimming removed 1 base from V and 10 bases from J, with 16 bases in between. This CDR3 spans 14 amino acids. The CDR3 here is CASSLVVWDEGAFF. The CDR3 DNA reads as TGTGCCAGCAGCTTAGTGGTATGGGACGAGGGAGCTTTCTTT.

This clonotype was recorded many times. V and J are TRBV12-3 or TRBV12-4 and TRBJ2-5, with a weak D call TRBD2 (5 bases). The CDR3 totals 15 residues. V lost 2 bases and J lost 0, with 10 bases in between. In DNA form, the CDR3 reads TGTGCCAGCAGTTTAATCGGGATTTACCAAGAGACCCAGTACTTC. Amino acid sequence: CASSLIGIYQETQYF.

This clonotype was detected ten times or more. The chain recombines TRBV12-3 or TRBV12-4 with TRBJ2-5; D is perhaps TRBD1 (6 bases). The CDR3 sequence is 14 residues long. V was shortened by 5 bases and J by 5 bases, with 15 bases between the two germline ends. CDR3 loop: CASSPQQGLETQYF. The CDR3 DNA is TGTGCCAGCAGTCCGCAACAGGGCCTGGAGACCCAGTACTTC.

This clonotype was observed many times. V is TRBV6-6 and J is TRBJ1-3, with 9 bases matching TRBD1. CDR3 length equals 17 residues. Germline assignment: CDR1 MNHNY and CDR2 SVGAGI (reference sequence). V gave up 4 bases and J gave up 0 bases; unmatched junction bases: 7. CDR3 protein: CASSFPGQGTSGNTIYF. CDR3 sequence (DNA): TGTGCCAGCAGTTTCCCGGGACAGGGAACCTCTGGAAACACCATATATTTT.

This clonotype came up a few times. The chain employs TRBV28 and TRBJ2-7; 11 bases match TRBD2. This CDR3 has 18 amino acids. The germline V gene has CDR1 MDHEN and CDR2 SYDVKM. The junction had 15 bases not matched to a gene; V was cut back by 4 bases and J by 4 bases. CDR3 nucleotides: TGTGCCAGCAGTTCCCTACACCGTACTAGCGGGGGAGCGTACGAGCAGTACTTC. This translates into CASSSLHRTSGGAYEQYF.

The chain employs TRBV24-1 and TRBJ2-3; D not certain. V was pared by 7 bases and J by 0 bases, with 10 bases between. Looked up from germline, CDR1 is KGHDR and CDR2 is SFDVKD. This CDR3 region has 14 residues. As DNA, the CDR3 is TGTGCCACCAGGGGCGACCGGAGCACAGATACGCAGTATTTT. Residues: CATRGDRSTDTQYF.

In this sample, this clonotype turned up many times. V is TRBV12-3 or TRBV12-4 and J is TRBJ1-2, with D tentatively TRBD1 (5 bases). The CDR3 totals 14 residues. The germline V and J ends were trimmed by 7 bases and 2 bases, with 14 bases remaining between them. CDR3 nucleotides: TGTGCCAGCACGGGGCGGTCGGGCAACTATGGCTACACCTTC. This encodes CASTGRSGNYGYTF.

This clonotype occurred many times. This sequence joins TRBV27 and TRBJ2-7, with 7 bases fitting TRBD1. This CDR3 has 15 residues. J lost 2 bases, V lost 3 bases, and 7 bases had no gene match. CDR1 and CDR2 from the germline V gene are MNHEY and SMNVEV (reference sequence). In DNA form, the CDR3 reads TGTGCCAGCAGTTTTAGAGGGGGCCCAACCTACGAGCAGTACTTC. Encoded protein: CASSFRGGPTYEQYF.

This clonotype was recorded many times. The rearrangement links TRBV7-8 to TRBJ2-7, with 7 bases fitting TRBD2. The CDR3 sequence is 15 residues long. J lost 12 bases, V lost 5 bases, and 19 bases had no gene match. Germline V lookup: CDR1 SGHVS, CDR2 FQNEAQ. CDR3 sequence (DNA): TGTGCCAGCAGCGTAGGTGGGCGGGGGTCCTCCCGGTGGTACTTC. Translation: CASSVGGRGSSRWYF. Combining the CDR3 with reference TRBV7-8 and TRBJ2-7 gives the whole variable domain GAGVSQSPRYKVAKRGQDVALRCDPISGHVSLFWYQQALGQGPEFLTYFQNEAQLDKSGLPSDRFFAERPEGSVSTLKIQRTQQEDSAVYLCASSVGGRGSSRWYFGPGTRLTVT.

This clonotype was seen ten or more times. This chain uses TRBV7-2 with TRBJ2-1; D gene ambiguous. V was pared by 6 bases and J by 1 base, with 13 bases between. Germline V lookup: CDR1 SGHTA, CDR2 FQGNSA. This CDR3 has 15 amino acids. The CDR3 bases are TGTGCCAGCAGTCTTATCACCGGGTCCTACAATGAGCAGTTCTTC. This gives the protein CASSLITGSYNEQFF.

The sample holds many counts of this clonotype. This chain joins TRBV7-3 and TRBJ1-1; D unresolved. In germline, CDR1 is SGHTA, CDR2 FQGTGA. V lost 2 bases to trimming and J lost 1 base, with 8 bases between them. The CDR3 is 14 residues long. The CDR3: CASSLYARNTEAFF. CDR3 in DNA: TGTGCCAGCAGCTTATACGCCCGGAACACTGAAGCTTTCTTT.

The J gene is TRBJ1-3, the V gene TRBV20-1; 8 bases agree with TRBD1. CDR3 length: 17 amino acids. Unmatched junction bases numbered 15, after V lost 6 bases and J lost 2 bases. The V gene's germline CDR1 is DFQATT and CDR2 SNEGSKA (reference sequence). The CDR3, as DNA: TGCAGTGCCAAGCGTGCGGCAGGGGGCTTTACTGGAAACACCATATATTTT. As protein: CSAKRAAGGFTGNTIYF.

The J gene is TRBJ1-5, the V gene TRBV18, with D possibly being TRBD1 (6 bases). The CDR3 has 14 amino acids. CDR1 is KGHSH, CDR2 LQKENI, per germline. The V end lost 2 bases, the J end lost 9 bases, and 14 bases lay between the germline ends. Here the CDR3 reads CASSPGRDKGPQHF. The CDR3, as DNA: TGTGCCAGCTCACCAGGGCGGGACAAGGGGCCCCAGCATTTT.

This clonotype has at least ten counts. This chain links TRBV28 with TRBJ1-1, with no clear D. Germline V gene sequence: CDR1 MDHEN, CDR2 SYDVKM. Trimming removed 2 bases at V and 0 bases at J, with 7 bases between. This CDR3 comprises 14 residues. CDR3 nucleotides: TGTGCCAGCAGTTTACATGCGATGAACACTGAAGCTTTCTTT. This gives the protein CASSLHAMNTEAFF.

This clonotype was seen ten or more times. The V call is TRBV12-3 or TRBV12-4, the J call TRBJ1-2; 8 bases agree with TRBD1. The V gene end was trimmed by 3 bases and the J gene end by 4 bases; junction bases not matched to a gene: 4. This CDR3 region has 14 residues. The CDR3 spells CASSFGGQGYGYTF. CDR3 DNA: TGTGCCAGCAGTTTCGGTGGACAGGGCTATGGCTACACCTTC.

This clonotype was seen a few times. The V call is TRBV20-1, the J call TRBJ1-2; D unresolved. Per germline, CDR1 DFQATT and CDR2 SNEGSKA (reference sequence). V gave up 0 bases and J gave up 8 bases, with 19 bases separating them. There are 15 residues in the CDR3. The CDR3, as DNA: TGCAGTGCTAGAGATGCCCGTGGTGCCGATGGGGGCTACACCTTC. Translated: CSARDARGADGGYTF.

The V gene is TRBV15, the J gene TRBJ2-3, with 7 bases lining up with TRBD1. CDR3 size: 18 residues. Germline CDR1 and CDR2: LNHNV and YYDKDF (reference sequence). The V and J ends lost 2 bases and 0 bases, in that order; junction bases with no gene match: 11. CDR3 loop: CATSRILRPGQSTDTQYF. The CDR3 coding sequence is TGTGCCACCAGCAGAATCCTAAGACCGGGACAGAGCACAGATACGCAGTATTTT.

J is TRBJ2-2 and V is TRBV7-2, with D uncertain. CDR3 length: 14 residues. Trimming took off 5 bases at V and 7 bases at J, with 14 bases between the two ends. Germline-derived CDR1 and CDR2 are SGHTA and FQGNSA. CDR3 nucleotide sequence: TGTGCCAGCAGCCCAGGCTCGTGGGGCGGGGAGCTGTTTTTT. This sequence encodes CASSPGSWGGELFF.

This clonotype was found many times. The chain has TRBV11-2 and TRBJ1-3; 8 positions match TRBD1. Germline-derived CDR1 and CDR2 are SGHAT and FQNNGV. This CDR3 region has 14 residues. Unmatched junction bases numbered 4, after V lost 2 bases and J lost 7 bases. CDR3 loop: CASSLTYRGNTIYF. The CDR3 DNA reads TGTGCCAGCAGCTTAACATACAGGGGGAACACCATATATTTT.

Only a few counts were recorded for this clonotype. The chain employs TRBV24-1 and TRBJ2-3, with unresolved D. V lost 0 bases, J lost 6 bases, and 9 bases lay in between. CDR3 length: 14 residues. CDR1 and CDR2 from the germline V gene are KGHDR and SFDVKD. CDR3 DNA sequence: TGTGCCACCAGTGATTTGCGGGTGGGTGATACGCAGTATTTT. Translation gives CATSDLRVGDTQYF.

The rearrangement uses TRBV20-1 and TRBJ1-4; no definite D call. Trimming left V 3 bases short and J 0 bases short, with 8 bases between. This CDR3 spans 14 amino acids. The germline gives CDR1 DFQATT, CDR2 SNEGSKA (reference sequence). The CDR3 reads CSASPIATNEKLFF. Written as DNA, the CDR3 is TGCAGTGCTAGCCCAATTGCAACTAATGAAAAACTGTTTTTT.

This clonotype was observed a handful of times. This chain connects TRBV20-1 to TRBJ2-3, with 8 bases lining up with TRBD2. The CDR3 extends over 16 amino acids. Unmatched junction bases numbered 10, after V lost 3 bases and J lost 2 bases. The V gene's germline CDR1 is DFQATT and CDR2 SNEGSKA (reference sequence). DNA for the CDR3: TGCAGTGCTAGCCGGAACGGCGGGGGGACCACAGATACGCAGTATTTT. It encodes CSASRNGGGTTDTQYF.

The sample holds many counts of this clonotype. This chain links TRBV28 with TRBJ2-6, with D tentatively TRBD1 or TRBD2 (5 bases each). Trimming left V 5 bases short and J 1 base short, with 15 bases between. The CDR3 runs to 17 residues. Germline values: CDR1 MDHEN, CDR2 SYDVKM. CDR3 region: CASSPPSGRSGANVLTF. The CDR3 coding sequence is TGTGCCAGCAGTCCCCCCTCGGGGCGATCTGGGGCCAACGTCCTGACTTTC.

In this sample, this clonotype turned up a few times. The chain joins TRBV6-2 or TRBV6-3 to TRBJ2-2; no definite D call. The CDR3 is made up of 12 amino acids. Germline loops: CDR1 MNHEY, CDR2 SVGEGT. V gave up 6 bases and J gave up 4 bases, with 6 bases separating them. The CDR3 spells CASSPATGELFF. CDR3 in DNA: TGTGCCAGCAGCCCAGCCACCGGGGAGCTGTTTTTT.

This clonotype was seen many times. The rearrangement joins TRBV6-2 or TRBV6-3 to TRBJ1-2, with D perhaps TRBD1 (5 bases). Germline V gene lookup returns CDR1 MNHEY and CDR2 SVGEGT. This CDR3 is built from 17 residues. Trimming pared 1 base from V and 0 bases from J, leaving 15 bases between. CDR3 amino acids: CASSYWTPIQANYGYTF. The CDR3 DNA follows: TGTGCCAGCAGTTACTGGACTCCGATACAGGCTAACTATGGCTACACCTTC.